A single sample is the source of the 21 T cell receptor beta chains below, sequenced in a study of T cells in Graves' hyperthyroidism and ophthalmopathy. Amplified TCR beta CDR3 regions derived from RNA transcripts. The HTBI set primed first-round TCR CDR3 RT-PCR. TCRdb itself ran the multiplex PCR reads through MiXCR, one entry per CDR3 protein. The sample consists of under 400,000 distinct CDR3 sequences, roughly 18% of them appearing once. Sequencing was done on a sample of blood. These receptor sequences come from a woman between 45 and 60 years old with Graves' hyperthyroidism.

The chain's CDR3 is CASSSGQGSFLDTQYF. CDR3 coding DNA: TGTGCCAGCAGCAGCGGACAGGGGTCGTTTCTAGATACGCAGTATTTT. The genes are TRBV7-9 and TRBJ2-3, with TRBD1 identical over 9 bases. The CDR3 loop spans 16 amino acids. Germline V gene data show CDR1 as SEHNR and CDR2 as FQNEAQ (reference sequence). The trim removed 5 bases at V and 5 bases at J, leaving 11 bases unmatched. Full variable domain (remainder filled in from reference TRBV7-9 and TRBJ2-3): DTGVSQNPRHKITKRGQNVTFRCDPISEHNRLYWYRQTLGQGPEFLTYFQNEAQLEKSRLLSDRFSAERPKGSFSTLEIQRTEQGDSAMYLCASSSGQGSFLDTQYFGPGTRLTVL.

This clonotype was counted many times. CDR3 bases: TGTGCCTGCACACGGGGACAGGGGTTGACCGGGGAGCTGTTTTTT. As protein: CACTRGQGLTGELFF. The chain carries TRBV30 and TRBJ2-2; TRBD1 aligns across 10 bases. The ends lost 6 bases at V and 5 bases at J; junction bases unmatched: 9. The germline gives CDR1 GTSNPN, CDR2 SVGIG (reference sequence). CDR3 size: 15 residues. Using reference TRBV30 and TRBJ2-2 for the parts outside the CDR3, the full variable domain is SQTIHQWPATLVQPVGSPLSLECTVEGTSNPNLYWYRQAAGRGLQLLFYSVGIGQISSEVPQNLSASRPQDRQFILSSKKLLLSDSGFYLCACTRGQGLTGELFFGEGSRLTVL.

The chain joins TRBV19 to TRBJ2-3; D is possibly TRBD1 or TRBD2 (6 bases each). This CDR3 comprises 15 residues. The V gene's germline CDR1 is LNHDA and CDR2 SQIVND (reference sequence). The germline V and J ends were trimmed by 6 bases and 2 bases, with 15 bases remaining between them. The CDR3 here is CASSSGAGFTDTQYF. CDR3 in DNA: TGTGCCAGTAGCTCGGGGGCAGGTTTCACAGATACGCAGTATTTT. Full variable domain (outside the CDR3, taken from reference TRBV19 and TRBJ2-3): DGGITQSPKYLFRKEGQNVTLSCEQNLNHDAMYWYRQDPGQGLRLIYYSQIVNDFQKGDIAEGYSVSREKKESFPLTVTSAQKNPTAFYLCASSSGAGFTDTQYFGPGTRLTVL.

The rearrangement uses TRBV25-1 and TRBJ2-1, with TRBD2 as a possible D gene (6 bases). The CDR3 runs 13 residues. CDR1 MGHDK and CDR2 SYGVNS come from the germline V gene. The V end was cut by 6 bases, the J end by 8 bases, with 14 bases between. CDR3 nucleotide sequence: TGTGCCAGCAGGCGGGGAGCCGAGGATGAGCAGTTCTTC. Its translation: CASRRGAEDEQFF.

This clonotype was observed a handful of times. This CDR3 reads CASSFQREGPGELFF. The DNA for the CDR3 is TGTGCCAGCAGTTTCCAGCGGGAGGGCCCCGGGGAGCTGTTTTTT. The chain recombines TRBV27 with TRBJ2-2; 10 positions agree with TRBD2. The germline V gene has CDR1 MNHEY and CDR2 SMNVEV (reference sequence). The CDR3 loop spans 15 amino acids. The J segment lost 6 bases and the V segment lost 3 bases, leaving 4 bases of the junction unmatched.

This clonotype was seen repeatedly, ten times or more. The rearrangement joins TRBV12-3 or TRBV12-4 to TRBJ2-7, with unresolved D. The V end lost 4 bases, the J end lost 0 bases, and 7 bases lay between the germline ends. The CDR3 runs to 13 residues. CDR3 bases: TGTGCCAGCAGTTACGGCCGCTCCTACGAGCAGTACTTC. Amino acids: CASSYGRSYEQYF.

In DNA form, the CDR3 reads TGTGCCAGCACCACCTCCCCGTTGTCAGGATACACCGGGGAGCTGTTTTTT. It specifies CASTTSPLSGYTGELFF. This rearrangement joins TRBV6-1 to TRBJ2-2, with D unresolved. Germline V gives CDR1 MNHNS, CDR2 SASEGT. Trimming removed 7 bases at V and 3 bases at J, with 21 bases between. There are 17 residues in the CDR3.

The chain is built from TRBV18 and TRBJ2-1; no definite D call. Per the germline V gene, CDR1 is KGHSH and CDR2 is LQKENI. Trimming took 9 bases from V and 7 from J, leaving 7 bases between them. The CDR3 runs 10 residues. DNA for the CDR3: TGTGCCAGTTTGGAGAATGAGCAGTTCTTC. As protein: CASLENEQFF.

The table lists this clonotype with a few counts. The chain has TRBV2 and TRBJ1-4; TRBD1 agrees at 7 bases. The CDR3 loop spans 15 amino acids. CDR1 and CDR2 (germline): SNHLY, FYNNEI. After removal of 1 base from V and 5 bases from J, the junction contained 4 bases not matched to a gene. CDR3 amino acids: CASSEGTGLNEKLFF. CDR3 bases: TGTGCCAGCAGTGAAGGGACAGGTCTAAATGAAAAACTGTTTTTT.

This clonotype was observed many times. The V call is TRBV28, the J call TRBJ2-7, with 9 bases that match TRBD1. V was clipped by 2 bases and J by 2 bases; unmatched bases: 7. Germline CDR1 MDHEN, CDR2 SYDVKM. The CDR3 runs to 16 residues. CDR3 region: CASSLMAGTGTYEQYF. CDR3 bases: TGTGCCAGCAGTTTAATGGCCGGGACAGGGACCTACGAGCAGTACTTC. The full variable domain, in which reference TRBV28 and TRBJ2-7 provide the parts outside the CDR3, is DVKVTQSSRYLVKRTGEKVFLECVQDMDHENMFWYRQDPGLGLRLIYFSYDVKMKEKGDIPEGYSVSREKKERFSLILESASTNQTSMYLCASSLMAGTGTYEQYFGPGTRLTVT.

This clonotype was observed at least ten times. The V and J genes are TRBV6-1 and TRBJ2-7; 9 nucleotides agree with TRBD1. V lost 5 bases and J lost 7; bases outside the gene matches: 6. The CDR3 is 13 amino acids. Per germline, CDR1 MNHNS and CDR2 SASEGT. For the CDR3, the DNA is TGTGCCAGCAGTCCCCGGGACAGGGTTGAGCAGTACGTC. Protein sequence: CASSPRDRVEQYV.

This clonotype was seen many times. The V and J genes are TRBV5-6 and TRBJ2-7; TRBD2 agrees at 8 bases. Per the germline V gene, CDR1 is SGHDT and CDR2 is YYEEEE. CDR3 size: 14 residues. The V gene end was trimmed by 1 base and the J gene end by 5 bases; junction bases not matched to a gene: 5. The CDR3 spells CASSLLSGKNEQYF. CDR3 bases: TGTGCCAGCAGCTTGCTTAGCGGGAAGAACGAGCAGTACTTC.

In its sample, this clonotype was seen a few times. CDR3 region: CASSLSQGGPYGYTF. The CDR3 DNA is TGTGCCAGCAGCTTATCGCAAGGGGGTCCCTATGGCTACACCTTC. The chain combines TRBV7-9 with TRBJ1-2; D possibly corresponds to TRBD1 (6 bases). The CDR3 is 15 residues long. The germline gives CDR1 SEHNR, CDR2 FQNEAQ (reference sequence). Trimming removed 2 bases at V and 4 bases at J, with 14 bases between. The full variable domain, in which reference TRBV7-9 and TRBJ1-2 provide the parts outside the CDR3, is DTGVSQNPRHKITKRGQNVTFRCDPISEHNRLYWYRQTLGQGPEFLTYFQNEAQLEKSRLLSDRFSAERPKGSFSTLEIQRTEQGDSAMYLCASSLSQGGPYGYTFGSGTRLTVV.

This clonotype was seen repeatedly, ten times or more. The chain couples TRBV12-3 or TRBV12-4 to TRBJ1-4, with TRBD1 as a possible D gene (6 bases). V was pared by 3 bases and J by 11 bases, with 13 bases between. This CDR3 has 13 amino acids. CDR3: CASSFNRVAKLFF. The CDR3 DNA sequence: TGTGCCAGCAGTTTCAACAGGGTGGCCAAACTGTTTTTT.

Only a few counts were recorded for this clonotype. The V gene is TRBV5-1, the J gene TRBJ1-4, with D perhaps matching TRBD1 (5 bases). CDR1 SGHRS and CDR2 YFSETQ come from the germline V gene. The CDR3 covers 15 residues. The V end lost 5 bases, the J end lost 5 bases, and 16 bases lay between the germline ends. CDR3 sequence: CASRRQPGGNEKLFF. The CDR3 DNA is TGCGCCAGCAGGAGACAGCCCGGCGGGAATGAAAAACTGTTTTTT.

The chain joins TRBV3-1 to TRBJ2-2; a possible D gene is TRBD2 (5 bases). Germline lookup yields CDR1 LGHDT and CDR2 YNNKEL (reference sequence). The CDR3 runs 14 residues. V lost 0 bases and J 6 bases, leaving 8 bases between the germline ends. The CDR3: CASSQEGGSGELFF. The CDR3 nucleotides are TGTGCCAGCAGCCAAGAAGGAGGATCCGGGGAGCTGTTTTTT.

The V gene is TRBV20-1, the J gene TRBJ1-3; TRBD1 might be the D (5 bases). Germline V gene sequence: CDR1 DFQATT, CDR2 SNEGSKA (reference sequence). Deletions cut 3 bases from V and 3 bases from J, with 15 bases between. The CDR3 consists of 15 residues. The DNA for the CDR3 is TGCAGTGCTAGTGGTGGCAGGGCGTATGGAAACACCATATATTTT. This codes for CSASGGRAYGNTIYF.

The chain is built from TRBV5-1 and TRBJ2-1, with TRBD1 matching 10 bases. The CDR3 spans 15 residues. Germline assignment: CDR1 SGHRS and CDR2 YFSETQ. The junction had 8 bases not matched to a gene; V was cut back by 5 bases and J by 6 bases. CDR3 residues: CASRGADRGSNEQFF. CDR3 sequence (DNA): TGCGCCAGCAGAGGGGCGGACAGGGGGTCCAATGAGCAGTTCTTC.

This clonotype showed up many times. The chain employs TRBV5-1 and TRBJ1-1; 9 positions match TRBD1. V dropped 0 bases and J dropped 2; count of bases not matched to a gene: 5. The CDR3 runs to 16 residues. CDR1 and CDR2 from the germline V gene are SGHRS and YFSETQ. The CDR3 is CASSLAAGQGNTEAFF. In nucleotides, the CDR3 is TGCGCCAGCAGCTTGGCCGCGGGACAGGGAAACACTGAAGCTTTCTTT.

This clonotype was found many times. V usage is TRBV27 and J usage is TRBJ2-5; 7 bases match TRBD2. V lost 5 bases and J lost 5; bases outside the gene matches: 8. This CDR3 has 14 amino acids. Germline loops: CDR1 MNHEY, CDR2 SMNVEV (reference sequence). The CDR3 DNA is TGTGCCAGCAGTCCCGTGGTAGCGGGCGAGACCCAGTACTTC. It translates to CASSPVVAGETQYF.

There are many counts of this clonotype. The chain couples TRBV11-2 to TRBJ2-7; no definite D call. V was shortened by 2 bases and J by 3 bases, with 11 bases between the two germline ends. The CDR3 spans 14 residues. Germline V gives CDR1 SGHAT, CDR2 FQNNGV. DNA of the CDR3: TGTGCCAGCAGCTTAACGGGCGGCCGCTACGAGCAGTACGTC. Amino acid sequence: CASSLTGGRYEQYV.